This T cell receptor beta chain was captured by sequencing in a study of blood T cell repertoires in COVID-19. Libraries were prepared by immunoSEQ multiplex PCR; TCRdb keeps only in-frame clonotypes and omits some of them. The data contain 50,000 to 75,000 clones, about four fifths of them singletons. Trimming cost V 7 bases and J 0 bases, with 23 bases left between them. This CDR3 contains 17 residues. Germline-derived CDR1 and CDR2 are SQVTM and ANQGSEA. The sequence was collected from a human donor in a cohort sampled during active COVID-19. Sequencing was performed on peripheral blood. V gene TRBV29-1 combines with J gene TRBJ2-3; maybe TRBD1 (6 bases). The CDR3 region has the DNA TGCAGCGCGTTTGGGTTTGGGGGCAGGACTAGCACAGATACGCAGTATTTT. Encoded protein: CSAFGFGGRTSTDTQYF.